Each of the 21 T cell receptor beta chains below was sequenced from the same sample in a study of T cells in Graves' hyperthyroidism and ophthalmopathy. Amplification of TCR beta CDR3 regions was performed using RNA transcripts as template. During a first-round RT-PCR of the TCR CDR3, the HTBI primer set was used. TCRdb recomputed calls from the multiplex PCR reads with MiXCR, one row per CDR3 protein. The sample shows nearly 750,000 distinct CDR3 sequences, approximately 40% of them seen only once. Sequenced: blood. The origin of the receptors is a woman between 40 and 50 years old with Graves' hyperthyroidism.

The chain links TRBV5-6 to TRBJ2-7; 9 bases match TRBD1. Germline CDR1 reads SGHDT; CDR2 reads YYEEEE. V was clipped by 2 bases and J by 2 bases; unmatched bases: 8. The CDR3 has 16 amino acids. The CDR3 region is CASSLETGGKTYEQYF. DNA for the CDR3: TGTGCCAGCAGCTTAGAAACAGGGGGCAAGACCTACGAGCAGTACTTC.

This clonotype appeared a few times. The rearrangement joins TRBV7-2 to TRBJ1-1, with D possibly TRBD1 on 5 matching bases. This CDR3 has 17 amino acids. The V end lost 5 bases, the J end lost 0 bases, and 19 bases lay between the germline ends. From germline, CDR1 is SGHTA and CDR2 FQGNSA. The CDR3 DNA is TGTGCCAGCAGCCCCGACCCGGGACCGCGCGTGAACACTGAAGCTTTCTTT. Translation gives CASSPDPGPRVNTEAFF.

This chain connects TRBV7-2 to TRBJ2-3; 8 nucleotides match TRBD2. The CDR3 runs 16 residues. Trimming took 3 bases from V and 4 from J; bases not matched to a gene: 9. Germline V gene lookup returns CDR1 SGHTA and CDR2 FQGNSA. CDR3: CASSFSQAGVSDTQYF. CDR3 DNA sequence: TGTGCCAGCAGCTTCAGTCAAGCGGGAGTATCAGATACGCAGTATTTT.

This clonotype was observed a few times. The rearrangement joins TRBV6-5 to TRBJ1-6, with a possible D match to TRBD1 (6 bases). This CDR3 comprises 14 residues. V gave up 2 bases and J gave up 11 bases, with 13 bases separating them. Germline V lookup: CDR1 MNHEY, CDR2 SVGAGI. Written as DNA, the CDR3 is TGTGCCAGCAGTTACGAGGGGGGATGGACACCCCTCCACTTT. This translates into CASSYEGGWTPLHF.

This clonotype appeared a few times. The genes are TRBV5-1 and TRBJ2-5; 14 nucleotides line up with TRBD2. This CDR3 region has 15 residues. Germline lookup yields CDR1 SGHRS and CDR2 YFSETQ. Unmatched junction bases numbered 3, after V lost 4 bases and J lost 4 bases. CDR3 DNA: TGCGCCAGCAGCGGGGGGACTAGCGGGGGAGAGACCCAGTACTTC. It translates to CASSGGTSGGETQYF.

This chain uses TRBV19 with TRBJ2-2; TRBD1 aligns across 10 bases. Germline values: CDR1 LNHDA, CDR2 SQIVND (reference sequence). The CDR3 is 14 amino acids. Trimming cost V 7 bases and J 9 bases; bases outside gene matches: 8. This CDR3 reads CASNQTGGRRELFF. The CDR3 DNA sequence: TGTGCCAGTAACCAGACAGGGGGCCGTCGGGAGCTGTTTTTT.

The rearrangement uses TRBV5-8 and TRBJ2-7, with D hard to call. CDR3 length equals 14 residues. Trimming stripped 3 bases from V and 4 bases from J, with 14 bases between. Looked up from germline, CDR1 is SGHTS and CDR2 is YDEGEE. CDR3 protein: CASSYGSSGYEQYF. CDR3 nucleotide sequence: TGTGCCAGCAGCTACGGGTCCTCCGGGTACGAGCAGTACTTC.

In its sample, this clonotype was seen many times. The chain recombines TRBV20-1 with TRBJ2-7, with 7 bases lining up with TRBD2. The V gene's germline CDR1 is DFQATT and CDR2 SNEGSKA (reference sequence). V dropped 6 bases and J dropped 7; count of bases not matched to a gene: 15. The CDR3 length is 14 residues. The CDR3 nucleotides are TGCAGTGCAGGGCCAGCGGGACTTGAGGGGGAGCAGTACTTC. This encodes CSAGPAGLEGEQYF.

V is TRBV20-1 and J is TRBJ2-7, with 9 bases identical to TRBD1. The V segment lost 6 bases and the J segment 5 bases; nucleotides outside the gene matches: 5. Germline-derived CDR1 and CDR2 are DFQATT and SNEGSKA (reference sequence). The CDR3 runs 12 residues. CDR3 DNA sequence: TGCAGTGCCCCCTGGACAGGGGACGAGCAGTACTTC. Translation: CSAPWTGDEQYF.

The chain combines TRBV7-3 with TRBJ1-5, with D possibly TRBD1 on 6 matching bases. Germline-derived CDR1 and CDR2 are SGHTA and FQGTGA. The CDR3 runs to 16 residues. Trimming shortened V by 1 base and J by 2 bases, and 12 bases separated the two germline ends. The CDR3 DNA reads TGTGCCAGCAGCTTAATATCAGGGGCAGGCAATCAGCCCCAGCATTTT. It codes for CASSLISGAGNQPQHF.

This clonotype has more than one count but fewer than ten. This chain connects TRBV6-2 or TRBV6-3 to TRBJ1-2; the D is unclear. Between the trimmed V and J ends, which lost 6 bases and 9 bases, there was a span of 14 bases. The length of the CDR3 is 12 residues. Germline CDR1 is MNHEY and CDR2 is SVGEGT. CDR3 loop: CASRIEGFSYTF. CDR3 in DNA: TGTGCCAGCAGAATTGAGGGCTTCAGCTACACCTTC.

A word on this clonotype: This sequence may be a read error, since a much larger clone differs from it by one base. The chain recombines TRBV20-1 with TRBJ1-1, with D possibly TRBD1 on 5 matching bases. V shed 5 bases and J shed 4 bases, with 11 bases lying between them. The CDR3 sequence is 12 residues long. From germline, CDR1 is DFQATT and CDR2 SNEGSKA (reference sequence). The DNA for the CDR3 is TGCAGTGCTCGGGACGGGAGCACTGAAGCTTTCTTT. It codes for CSARDGSTEAFF.

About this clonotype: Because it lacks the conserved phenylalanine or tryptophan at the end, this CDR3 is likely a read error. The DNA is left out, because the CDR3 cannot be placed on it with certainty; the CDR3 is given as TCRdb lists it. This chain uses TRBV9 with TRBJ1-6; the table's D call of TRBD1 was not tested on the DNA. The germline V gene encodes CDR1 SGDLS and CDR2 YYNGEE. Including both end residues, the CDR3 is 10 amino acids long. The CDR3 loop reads CASSVERDRV.

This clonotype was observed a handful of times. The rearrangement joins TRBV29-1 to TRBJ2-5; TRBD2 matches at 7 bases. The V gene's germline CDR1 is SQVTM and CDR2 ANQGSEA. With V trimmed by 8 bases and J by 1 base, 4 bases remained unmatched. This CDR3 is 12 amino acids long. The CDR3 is CSLTGGQETQYF. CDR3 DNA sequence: TGCAGCTTGACGGGGGGCCAAGAGACCCAGTACTTC.

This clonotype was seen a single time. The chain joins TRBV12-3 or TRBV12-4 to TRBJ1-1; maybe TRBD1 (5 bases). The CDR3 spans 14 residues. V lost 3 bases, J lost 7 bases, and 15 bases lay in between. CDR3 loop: CASSFTGPRGEAFF. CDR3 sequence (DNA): TGTGCCAGCAGTTTTACAGGCCCAAGGGGTGAAGCTTTCTTT.

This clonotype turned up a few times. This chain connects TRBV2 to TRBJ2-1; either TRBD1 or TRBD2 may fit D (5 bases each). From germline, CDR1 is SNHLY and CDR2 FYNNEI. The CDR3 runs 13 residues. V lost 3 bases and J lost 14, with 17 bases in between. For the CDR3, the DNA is TGTGCCAGCAGTGAGCCAAGGGGACGGTCCGAGTTCTTC. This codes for CASSEPRGRSEFF.

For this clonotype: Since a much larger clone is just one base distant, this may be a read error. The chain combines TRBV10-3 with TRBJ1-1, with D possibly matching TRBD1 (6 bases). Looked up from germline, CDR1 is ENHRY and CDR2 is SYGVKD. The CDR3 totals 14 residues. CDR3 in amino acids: CAVSEGRGSTEAFF. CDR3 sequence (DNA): TGTGCCGTCAGTGAGGGTAGGGGGAGTACTGAAGCTTTCTTT.

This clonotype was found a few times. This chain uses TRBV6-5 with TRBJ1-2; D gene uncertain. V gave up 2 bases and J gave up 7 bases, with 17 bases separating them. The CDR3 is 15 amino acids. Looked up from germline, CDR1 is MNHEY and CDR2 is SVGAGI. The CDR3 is CASSYAKGLGSGYTF. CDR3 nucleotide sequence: TGTGCCAGCAGTTACGCGAAGGGATTGGGGAGTGGCTACACCTTC.

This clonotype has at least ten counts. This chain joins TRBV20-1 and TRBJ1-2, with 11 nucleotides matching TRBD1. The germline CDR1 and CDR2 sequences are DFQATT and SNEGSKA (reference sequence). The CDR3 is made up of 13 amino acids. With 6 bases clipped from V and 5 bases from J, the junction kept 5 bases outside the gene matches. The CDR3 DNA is TGCAGTGCCGCGGGACAGGGGGGATATGGCTACACCTTC. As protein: CSAAGQGGYGYTF.

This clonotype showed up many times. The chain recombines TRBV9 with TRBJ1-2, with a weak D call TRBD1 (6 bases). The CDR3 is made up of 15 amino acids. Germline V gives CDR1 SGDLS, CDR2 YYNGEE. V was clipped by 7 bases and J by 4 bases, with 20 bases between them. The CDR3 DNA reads TGTGCCAGCGCCACGGACAGCGCTGGTGGCTATGGCTACACCTTC. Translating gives CASATDSAGGYGYTF.

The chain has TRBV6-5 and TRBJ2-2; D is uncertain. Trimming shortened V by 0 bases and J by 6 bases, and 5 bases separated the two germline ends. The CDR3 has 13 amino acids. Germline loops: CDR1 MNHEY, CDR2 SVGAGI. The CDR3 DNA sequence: TGTGCCAGCAGTTACTCGTATCCCGGGGAGCTGTTTTTT. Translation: CASSYSYPGELFF.